The 16 T cell receptor beta chains below were found in one sample sequenced in a study of blood T cell repertoires in COVID-19. Method: immunoSEQ multiplex PCR; TCRdb's copy keeps in-frame clones and lacks some. The sample records fewer than 400,000 clones, 85% being singletons. Material: PBMCs or T cells enriched from blood (not recorded which). The receptor set was obtained from a woman aged 25 to 39 who had been exposed to COVID-19.

The chain recombines TRBV11-2 with TRBJ2-1; D not certain. Between the trimmed V and J ends, which lost 3 bases and 15 bases, there was a span of 12 bases. The CDR3 extends over 11 amino acids. Germline CDR1 and CDR2: SGHAT and FQNNGV. The CDR3 bases are TGTGCCAGCAGCTTTCGCGAAACGGTGTTCTTC. This codes for CASSFRETVFF.

This chain links TRBV12-3 or TRBV12-4 with TRBJ1-5; D call uncertain. V was trimmed by 7 bases and J by 3 bases, leaving 7 bases between them. The CDR3 has 12 residues. The CDR3 region is CASTGPNQPQHF. CDR3 bases: TGTGCCAGCACCGGTCCCAATCAGCCCCAGCATTTT.

This chain joins TRBV3-1 (or the pseudogene TRBV3-2) and TRBJ2-5; D gene unclear. The ends were cut back, 1 base at V and 2 bases at J, with 5 bases in the middle. The length of the CDR3 is 13 residues. Germline V gene data show CDR1 as LGHDT and CDR2 as YNNKEL (reference sequence). The CDR3 coding sequence is TGTGCCAGCAGCCAAGCTAGACAAGAGACCCAGTACTTC. Its translation is CASSQARQETQYF.

The chain links TRBV19 to TRBJ1-2; TRBD1 matches at 12 bases. CDR3 length: 18 amino acids. V dropped 4 bases and J dropped 2; count of bases not matched to a gene: 11. Germline values: CDR1 LNHDA, CDR2 SQIVND (reference sequence). The CDR3 is CASSTLPGTGGFNYGYTF. CDR3 DNA: TGTGCCAGTAGTACCCTTCCCGGGACAGGGGGCTTCAACTATGGCTACACCTTC. The whole variable domain, remainder taken from reference TRBV19 and TRBJ1-2, is DGGITQSPKYLFRKEGQNVTLSCEQNLNHDAMYWYRQDPGQGLRLIYYSQIVNDFQKGDIAEGYSVSREKKESFPLTVTSAQKNPTAFYLCASSTLPGTGGFNYGYTFGSGTRLTVV.

This clone was recorded a few times. The rearrangement joins TRBV24-1 to TRBJ1-1; D unclear. Germline V gene sequence: CDR1 KGHDR, CDR2 SFDVKD. The germline V and J ends were trimmed by 8 bases and 8 bases, with 14 bases remaining between them. The CDR3 has 12 residues. Here the CDR3 reads CATKVSTGEAFF. The CDR3 DNA reads as TGTGCCACCAAAGTATCGACGGGAGAAGCTTTCTTT.

This chain uses TRBV5-1 with TRBJ1-2; 9 positions match TRBD1. This CDR3 has 17 residues. Germline trimming cut 3 bases from V and 5 bases from J; bases unmatched to any gene: 14. Looked up from germline, CDR1 is SGHRS and CDR2 is YFSETQ. CDR3 residues: CASSSNIDLGQGYGYTF. CDR3 in DNA: TGCGCCAGCAGCTCGAACATCGACCTGGGACAGGGTTATGGCTACACCTTC.

Written as DNA, the CDR3 is TGTGCCAGCAGCCCGCGTACTAGCGGGGCTTACCAAGAGACCCAGTACTTC. Its translation is CASSPRTSGAYQETQYF. The V and J genes are TRBV7-2 and TRBJ2-5; 10 nucleotides line up with TRBD2. CDR3 length: 17 amino acids. Per the germline V gene, CDR1 is SGHTA and CDR2 is FQGNSA. Losses at the gene ends were 5 bases for V and 0 bases for J; bases not matched to a gene: 9.

The chain combines TRBV4-1 with TRBJ1-2, with D perhaps matching TRBD1 (5 bases). CDR3 length equals 15 residues. Germline values: CDR1 MGHRA, CDR2 YSYEKL. V lost 1 base to trimming and J lost 4 bases, with 13 bases between them. This chain's CDR3 is CASSQGGGGSYGYTF. CDR3 DNA sequence: TGCGCCAGCAGCCAAGGGGGCGGGGGTAGCTATGGCTACACCTTC.

The chain joins TRBV19 to TRBJ2-2; D is possibly TRBD1 (5 bases). Germline loops: CDR1 LNHDA, CDR2 SQIVND (reference sequence). The CDR3 runs 14 residues. Trimming removed 10 bases from V and 1 base from J, with 13 bases in between. DNA for the CDR3: TGTGCCACCAGCAGGACAATGAACACCGGGGAGCTGTTTTTT. This gives the protein CATSRTMNTGELFF.

The chain couples TRBV19 to TRBJ1-5; 8 nucleotides match TRBD1. CDR3 size: 18 residues. Trimming cost V 1 base and J 3 bases; bases outside gene matches: 11. Looked up from germline, CDR1 is LNHDA and CDR2 is SQIVND (reference sequence). As DNA, the CDR3 is TGTGCCAGTAGTATAGTCGGGACAGGCATCTCCCACAATCAGCCCCAGCATTTT. Amino acid sequence: CASSIVGTGISHNQPQHF. The full variable domain, rest sourced from reference TRBV19 and TRBJ1-5, is DGGITQSPKYLFRKEGQNVTLSCEQNLNHDAMYWYRQDPGQGLRLIYYSQIVNDFQKGDIAEGYSVSREKKESFPLTVTSAQKNPTAFYLCASSIVGTGISHNQPQHFGDGTRLSIL.

J is TRBJ1-6 and V is TRBV11-2; D perhaps matches TRBD1 (6 bases). The length of the CDR3 is 15 residues. V lost 8 bases to trimming and J lost 5 bases, with 16 bases between them. Germline V gene data show CDR1 as SGHAT and CDR2 as FQNNGV. The CDR3 coding sequence is TGTGCCAGCTCTCCAGGACAGCTAAATAATTCACCCCTCCACTTT. Translation gives CASSPGQLNNSPLHF.

The genes are TRBV3-1 (or the pseudogene TRBV3-2) and TRBJ1-2; 9 bases map to TRBD1. The CDR3 loop spans 15 amino acids. V lost 4 bases and J lost 4; bases outside the gene matches: 7. CDR1 is LGHDT, CDR2 YNNKEL, per germline (reference sequence). CDR3 loop: CASSLGSDRGYGYTF. For the CDR3, the DNA is TGTGCCAGCAGCCTAGGATCGGACAGGGGCTATGGCTACACCTTC.

This sequence joins TRBV19 and TRBJ2-1; a weak D match, TRBD2 (7 bases). Germline V CDR1 and CDR2: LNHDA, SQIVND (reference sequence). This CDR3 has 18 residues. Trimming left V 0 bases short and J 7 bases short, with 22 bases between. Written as DNA, the CDR3 is TGTGCCAGTAGTATAGATTTAGGGGGGAGGGCCTTAATAAATGAGCAGTTCTTC. This codes for CASSIDLGGRALINEQFF.

The rearrangement joins TRBV27 to TRBJ2-2; 8 bases are shared with TRBD1. The V and J ends lost 5 bases and 15 bases, in that order; junction bases with no gene match: 8. CDR3 size: 12 residues. CDR1 and CDR2 (germline): MNHEY, SMNVEV (reference sequence). The CDR3 coding sequence is TGTGCCAGCAGTCCTAGGACAGGGATCATGTTTTTT. Residues: CASSPRTGIMFF.

The chain has TRBV18 and TRBJ2-1; TRBD2 is a possible D gene (7 bases). Germline lookup yields CDR1 KGHSH and CDR2 LQKENI. V lost 3 bases, J lost 5 bases, and 20 bases lay in between. The CDR3 consists of 17 residues. In nucleotides, the CDR3 is TGTGCCAGCTCACCGCTCGGTGGGGGGGCGCAAGACAATGAGCAGTTCTTC. Amino acid sequence: CASSPLGGGAQDNEQFF. The complete variable domain, with remaining parts taken from reference TRBV18 and TRBJ2-1, reads NAGVMQNPRHLVRRRGQEARLRCSPMKGHSHVYWYRQLPEEGLKFMVYLQKENIIDESGMPKERFSAEFPKEGPSILRIQQVVRGDSAAYFCASSPLGGGAQDNEQFFGPGTRLTVL.

Only one count was recorded for this clone. The chain is built from TRBV6-4 and TRBJ1-2; TRBD1 is a possible D gene (6 bases). The CDR3 length is 13 residues. Germline V gene sequence: CDR1 MRHNA, CDR2 SNTAGT. Between the trimmed V and J ends, which lost 6 bases and 6 bases, there was a span of 14 bases. CDR3 in DNA: TGTGCCAGCAGCCCCGGACAGTCTGATGGCTACACCTTC. This gives the protein CASSPGQSDGYTF.